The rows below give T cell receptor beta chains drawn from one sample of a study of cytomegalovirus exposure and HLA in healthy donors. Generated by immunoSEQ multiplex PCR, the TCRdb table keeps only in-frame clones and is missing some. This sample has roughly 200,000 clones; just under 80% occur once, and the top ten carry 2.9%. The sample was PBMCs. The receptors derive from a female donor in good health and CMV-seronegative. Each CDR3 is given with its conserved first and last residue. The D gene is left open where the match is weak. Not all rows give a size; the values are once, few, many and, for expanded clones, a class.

cdr3_nt: TGTGCCAGCAGTTCCCGGGGTGCAGCGACGCAGTATTTT
cdr3_aa: CASSSRGAATQYF
clone_size: .
j_call: TRBJ2-3
v_call: TRBV6-1
d_call: .

cdr3_nt: TGCGCCAGCAGCCAAGAGATGGGAGCAGCGCAAGAGACCCAGTACTTC
cdr3_aa: CASSQEMGAAQETQYF
clone_size: .
j_call: TRBJ2-5
v_call: TRBV4-1
d_call: .

cdr3_nt: TGTGCCAGCAGACAGGGAGATACGCAGTATTTT
cdr3_aa: CASRQGDTQYF
clone_size: .
j_call: TRBJ2-3
v_call: TRBV7-9
d_call: .

cdr3_nt: TGCAGCGTTGAAAGACAGGGCTATGGCTACACCTTC
cdr3_aa: CSVERQGYGYTF
clone_size: .
j_call: TRBJ1-2
v_call: TRBV29-1
d_call: TRBD1

cdr3_nt: TGTGCCAGCAGCCAAACTAGCGGGGAAACCTACGAGCAGTACTTC
cdr3_aa: CASSQTSGETYEQYF
clone_size: .
j_call: TRBJ2-7
v_call: TRBV7-2
d_call: TRBD2

cdr3_nt: TGTGCCAGCAGCTTGAGCAACCTCAGGAGGACTGAAGCTTTCTTT
cdr3_aa: CASSLSNLRRTEAFF
clone_size: .
j_call: TRBJ1-1
v_call: TRBV5-6
d_call: .

cdr3_nt: TGTGCCAGTAGTATGTATGGCAGGGGGAATCAGCCCCAGCATTTT
cdr3_aa: CASSMYGRGNQPQHF
clone_size: .
j_call: TRBJ1-5
v_call: TRBV19
d_call: TRBD1

cdr3_nt: TGCGCCAGCAGCTCATTGCAGGGGTTGTACTACGAGCAGTACTTC
cdr3_aa: CASSSLQGLYYEQYF
clone_size: .
j_call: TRBJ2-7
v_call: TRBV5-1
d_call: .

cdr3_nt: TGTGCCAGCTCGTCTTACAGGGACTACGAGCAGTACTTC
cdr3_aa: CASSSYRDYEQYF
clone_size: few
j_call: TRBJ2-7
v_call: TRBV18
d_call: .

cdr3_nt: TGTGCCAGCAGTTTAGCGGGGGGTCGAGAGACCCAGTACTTC
cdr3_aa: CASSLAGGRETQYF
clone_size: .
j_call: TRBJ2-5
v_call: TRBV2
d_call: TRBD2

cdr3_nt: TGTGCCAGCAGTTACTCGAGGGGGACGGCGGAAAAACTGTTTTTT
cdr3_aa: CASSYSRGTAEKLFF
clone_size: .
j_call: TRBJ1-4
v_call: TRBV6-5
d_call: .

cdr3_nt: TGTGCCAGCAGTCTAGGGAGGCAAAGCTCCTACGAGCAGTACTTC
cdr3_aa: CASSLGRQSSYEQYF
clone_size: .
j_call: TRBJ2-7
v_call: TRBV7-9
d_call: .

cdr3_nt: TGTGCCAGCAGCCCGGGACAGAGCACAGATACGCAGTATTTT
cdr3_aa: CASSPGQSTDTQYF
clone_size: .
j_call: TRBJ2-3
v_call: TRBV5-4
d_call: TRBD1